These 4 T cell receptor beta chains were all obtained from the same sample, sequenced in a study of cytomegalovirus exposure and HLA in healthy donors (dated by TCRdb to 2015 to 2018). The method was the immunoSEQ multiplex PCR assay. The multiplex PCR relied on a mix of 60 forward primers for TCR Vbeta segments and 13 reverse primers for TCR Jbeta segments. In its TCRdb copy, this immuneACCESS table keeps in-frame sequences only and misses some clones. Where compared with another copy, unresolved V genes explain less than half of these, and the others have no known cause. The sample table records 180,000 or so clones; almost 80% of these occur just once. Roughly 13% of the sample rests with the top ten. The sample consisted of PBMCs. These receptors all come from a man between 50 and 59 years old in good health and CMV-seropositive.

This clone was detected only once. The chain employs TRBV9 and TRBJ2-7; the match to TRBD2 covers 12 bases. Germline V gene data show CDR1 as SGDLS and CDR2 as YYNGEE. V dropped 3 bases and J dropped 6; count of bases not matched to a gene: 13. This CDR3 comprises 17 residues. The CDR3 bases are TGTGCCAGCAGCGCCGCTAGCGGGGGGGCTCGGGTTGGCGAGCAGTACTTC. Translating gives CASSAASGGARVGEQYF.

The V and J genes are TRBV7-2 and TRBJ2-5, with 12 bases that match TRBD2. V was pared by 3 bases and J by 0 bases, with 8 bases of the junction left unmatched. Per germline, CDR1 SGHTA and CDR2 FQGNSA. This CDR3 contains 18 residues. CDR3 DNA: TGTGCCAGCAGCTTCGAACTAGCGGGGGGACTGTACCAAGAGACCCAGTACTTC. Its protein product is CASSFELAGGLYQETQYF. Using reference TRBV7-2 and TRBJ2-5 for the parts outside the CDR3, the full variable domain is GAGVSQSPSNKVTEKGKDVELRCDPISGHTALYWYRQSLGQGLEFLIYFQGNSAPDKSGLPSDRFSAERTGGSVSTLTIQRTQQEDSAVYLCASSFELAGGLYQETQYFGPGTRLLVL.

The V call is TRBV28, the J call TRBJ1-6; D not resolved. The ends were cut back, 3 bases at V and 6 bases at J, with 15 bases in the middle. The CDR3 loop spans 16 amino acids. CDR1 and CDR2 (germline): MDHEN, SYDVKM. This CDR3 reads CASSLGTPGINSPLHF. The CDR3 DNA is TGTGCCAGCAGTTTGGGTACCCCCGGGATTAATTCACCCCTCCACTTT. Variable domain in full (rest from reference TRBV28 and TRBJ1-6): DVKVTQSSRYLVKRTGEKVFLECVQDMDHENMFWYRQDPGLGLRLIYFSYDVKMKEKGDIPEGYSVSREKKERFSLILESASTNQTSMYLCASSLGTPGINSPLHFGNGTRLTVT.

This chain links TRBV6-1 with TRBJ2-3; perhaps TRBD2 as D (7 bases). The CDR3 length is 14 residues. Germline loops: CDR1 MNHNS, CDR2 SASEGT. V lost 10 bases and J 4 bases, leaving 18 bases between the germline ends. CDR3 sequence (DNA): TGTGCCACCAGACGGGGGGCGAGGGCAGATACGCAGTATTTT. It specifies CATRRGARADTQYF.